Here is one TCR beta chain with its context. Antigen unknown. This specimen belongs to a study of cytomegalovirus exposure and HLA in healthy donors. Study as a whole: Of the donors genotyped, several hundred in all, around 77% fell in the Caucasian-associated ancestry cluster.

CDR1 is SNHLY and CDR2 is FYNNEI in the germline V gene. The CDR3 consists of 14 residues. V lost 4 bases, J lost 10 bases, and 2 bases stayed unmatched. PCR primers comprised 60 Vbeta and 13 Jbeta primers. Here immunoSEQ multiplex PCR was the method, and the copy in TCRdb shows in-frame clones only, minus some. This sample has fewer than 80,000 clones; about 74% occur once, and the top ten carry more than 9.5%. Overall study findings and caveats: 87-base-pair reads could not separate some V segments, including TRBV6-2 and TRBV6-3. In terms of immune exposure information, only CMV serostatus was available.

The genes are TRBV2 and TRBJ2-1, with TRBD2 matching 15 bases. The sequenced material came from PBMCs. The sequence came from a woman between 55 and 75 years old in good health and CMV-seropositive. CDR3 sequence (DNA): TGTGCCAGCAGTGGGACTAGCGGGGGGGACGAGCAGTTCTTC. It yields the protein CASSGTSGGDEQFF.